Shown below are 25 T cell receptor beta chains from a single sample sequenced in a study of a mutant IDH1 vaccine in newly diagnosed glioma. Method: immunoSEQ multiplex PCR; TCRdb's copy keeps in-frame clones and lacks some. The sample shows around 30,000 clones, 65% to 80% of them seen only once. Sample time point: baseline, week 1 (first vaccination visit). Documented treatment: pre-vaccination baseline after standard-of-care therapy. Sample: peripheral blood mononuclear cells (PBMCs), taken from a glioma patient treated with radiotherapy, temozolomide or both. The receptor set was obtained from a man aged 45 to 65 with glioma. Some clones in this sample may be carry-over from other donors' samples.

This CDR3 reads CASSLEPGELFF. CDR3 bases: TGTGCCAGCAGCTTAGAACCCGGGGAGCTGTTTTTT. The chain recombines TRBV7-8 with TRBJ2-2; no reliable D call. This CDR3 has 12 residues. The germline V gene encodes CDR1 SGHVS and CDR2 FQNEAQ. V was shortened by 1 base and J by 6 bases, with 3 bases between the two germline ends.

The genes are TRBV6-4 and TRBJ1-6, with D possibly TRBD1 on 5 matching bases. Germline loops: CDR1 MRHNA, CDR2 SNTAGT. V was shortened by 3 bases and J by 7 bases, with 10 bases between the two germline ends. This CDR3 comprises 14 residues. The CDR3 DNA reads as TGTGCCAGCAGTGATGGGGGGGAGAATTCACCCCTCCACTTT. Residues: CASSDGGENSPLHF.

The J gene is TRBJ2-1, the V gene TRBV6-5, with 7 bases that match TRBD1. CDR3 length: 15 residues. Germline V gene sequence: CDR1 MNHEY, CDR2 SVGAGI. J lost 8 bases, V lost 5 bases, and 12 bases had no gene match. CDR3: CASSRGLASIDEQFF. In DNA, the CDR3 is TGTGCCAGCAGTAGGGGGCTAGCTTCTATCGATGAGCAGTTCTTC.

The genes are TRBV27 and TRBJ1-1; maybe TRBD1 (5 bases). CDR1 is MNHEY and CDR2 is SMNVEV in the germline V gene (reference sequence). The V end was cut by 2 bases, the J end by 0 bases, with 10 bases between. The CDR3 spans 15 residues. The CDR3 spells CASSLAGTLNTEAFF. In DNA, the CDR3 is TGTGCCAGCAGTTTAGCCGGGACCCTGAACACTGAAGCTTTCTTT.

The chain is built from TRBV2 and TRBJ2-3, with TRBD1 matching 8 bases. V was clipped by 5 bases and J by 1 base; unmatched bases: 2. Per germline, CDR1 SNHLY and CDR2 FYNNEI. CDR3 length: 14 amino acids. The CDR3 spells CASSPGQGTDTQYF. CDR3 bases: TGTGCCAGCAGTCCGGGACAGGGCACAGATACGCAGTATTTT. The variable domain in full, completed from reference TRBV2 and TRBJ2-3, reads EPEVTQTPSHQVTQMGQEVILRCVPISNHLYFYWYRQILGQKVEFLVSFYNNEISEKSEIFDDQFSVERPDGSNFTLKIRSTKLEDSAMYFCASSPGQGTDTQYFGPGTRLTVL.

V is TRBV7-8 and J is TRBJ1-1, with D uncertain. Germline assignment: CDR1 SGHVS and CDR2 FQNEAQ. This CDR3 has 13 residues. Trimming took off 1 base at V and 1 base at J, with 4 bases between the two ends. The CDR3 DNA follows: TGTGCCAGCAGCTTAGATGAGAACACTGAAGCTTTCTTT. It codes for CASSLDENTEAFF.

The gene calls are TRBV7-9 and TRBJ1-1; D call uncertain. Trimming stripped 1 base from V and 5 bases from J, with 11 bases between. This CDR3 is built from 14 residues. Germline CDR1 SEHNR, CDR2 FQNEAQ (reference sequence). CDR3 loop: CASSLDERRTEAFF. DNA for the CDR3: TGTGCCAGCAGCTTAGATGAGCGCCGTACTGAAGCTTTCTTT.

The genes are TRBV25-1 and TRBJ2-7; TRBD1 is a possible D gene (5 bases). CDR1 and CDR2 from the germline V gene are MGHDK and SYGVNS. Trimming pared 6 bases from V and 0 bases from J, leaving 15 bases between. This CDR3 comprises 15 residues. The CDR3, as DNA: TGTGCCAGCAGAGACGACAGCTCCTTCTCCTACGAGCAGTACTTC. Translated, it gives CASRDDSSFSYEQYF.

The CDR3 DNA reads TGCGCCAGCAGCCCGGGGAACCAGGGCATCTCTGGAAACACCATATATTTT. It encodes CASSPGNQGISGNTIYF. The chain links TRBV4-3 to TRBJ1-3; weak D call: TRBD1 (5 bases). V was trimmed by 4 bases and J by 0 bases, leaving 16 bases between them. This CDR3 comprises 17 residues. The germline gives CDR1 LGHNA, CDR2 YSLEER.

V gene TRBV6-5 combines with J gene TRBJ1-6, with no clear D. This CDR3 contains 14 residues. The V end was cut by 1 base, the J end by 5 bases, with 6 bases between. Germline CDR1 is MNHEY and CDR2 is SVGAGI. The CDR3 loop reads CASSYFSNNSPLHF. CDR3 bases: TGTGCCAGCAGTTACTTCTCAAATAATTCACCCCTCCACTTT.

This chain joins TRBV6-1 and TRBJ1-2; 9 bases align to TRBD1. The CDR3 length is 13 residues. Trimming removed 6 bases from V and 8 bases from J; junction bases left unmatched: 7. CDR1 is MNHNS, CDR2 SASEGT, per germline. As DNA, the CDR3 is TGTGCCAGCAGAACAGGGGGCAGAGGGGGCTACACCTTC. Residues: CASRTGGRGGYTF.

The chain links TRBV6-1 to TRBJ2-1; TRBD2 aligns across 9 bases. Trimming at V came to 7 bases and at J to 4 bases, leaving 5 bases not matched to a gene. Germline assignment: CDR1 MNHNS and CDR2 SASEGT. This CDR3 contains 14 residues. The CDR3 reads CASIRREGYNEQFF. In DNA, the CDR3 is TGTGCCAGCATTAGGCGGGAGGGTTACAATGAGCAGTTCTTC.

This clone came up a few times. The chain carries TRBV5-1 and TRBJ1-1; perhaps TRBD1 as D (6 bases). Trimming took 7 bases from V and 1 from J, leaving 20 bases between them. Germline V gene sequence: CDR1 SGHRS, CDR2 YFSETQ. The CDR3 loop spans 16 amino acids. The CDR3 bases are TGCGCCAGCTTTAGACAGGTTACGGGTGGGAACACTGAAGCTTTCTTT. Protein product: CASFRQVTGGNTEAFF.

This clone was counted a few times. The chain combines TRBV5-3 with TRBJ2-2, with D uncertain. TRBV5-3 is flagged as an ORF with uncertain function. Trimming cost V 0 bases and J 3 bases, with 6 bases left between them. The CDR3 has 14 amino acids. CDR3 region: CARSLGFHTGELFF. CDR3 nucleotide sequence: TGTGCCAGAAGCTTGGGCTTCCACACCGGGGAGCTGTTTTTT.

The chain couples TRBV10-3 to TRBJ1-3; no reliable D call. This CDR3 region has 16 residues. Trimming removed 3 bases at V and 4 bases at J, with 16 bases between. Germline V gives CDR1 ENHRY, CDR2 SYGVKD. CDR3 bases: TGTGCCATCAGTGATCCTGACGGCCCCGGGGGAAACACCATATATTTT. Its translation: CAISDPDGPGGNTIYF.

The chain has TRBV5-1 and TRBJ2-3; a possible D gene is TRBD1 (6 bases). In germline, CDR1 is SGHRS, CDR2 YFSETQ. The germline V and J ends were trimmed by 0 bases and 2 bases, with 7 bases remaining between them. CDR3 size: 14 residues. The CDR3 region is CASSLEGDTDTQYF. CDR3 DNA: TGCGCCAGCAGCTTGGAGGGGGACACAGATACGCAGTATTTT.

The chain joins TRBV4-1 to TRBJ1-1, with a weak D call TRBD1 (5 bases). Trimming removed 1 base at V and 3 bases at J, with 18 bases between. Per germline, CDR1 MGHRA and CDR2 YSYEKL. The CDR3 extends over 17 amino acids. The CDR3 loop reads CASSQGQGPPSDTEAFF. Written as DNA, the CDR3 is TGCGCCAGCAGCCAAGGTCAGGGCCCCCCATCAGACACTGAAGCTTTCTTT.

This chain links TRBV6-6 with TRBJ2-2, with 8 bases identical to TRBD1. The CDR3 is 14 amino acids. Germline V gives CDR1 MNHNY, CDR2 SVGAGI (reference sequence). V lost 6 bases and J lost 6; bases outside the gene matches: 6. The CDR3 region has the DNA TGTGCCAGCAGGGACAGGGTAGAATCCGGGGAGCTGTTTTTT. This sequence encodes CASRDRVESGELFF.

By proportion, this clone is medium-sized. The rearrangement joins TRBV7-9 to TRBJ2-1, with 12 positions matching TRBD2. CDR3 length equals 16 residues. Germline V gene sequence: CDR1 SEHNR, CDR2 FQNEAQ (reference sequence). V lost 5 bases, J lost 8 bases, and 10 bases stayed unmatched. CDR3 DNA sequence: TGTGCCAGCAGCCCGACTAGCGGGAGATTCCAGGATGAGCAGTTCTTC. Residues: CASSPTSGRFQDEQFF.

This sequence joins TRBV2 and TRBJ1-5; D call uncertain. V shed 1 base and J shed 1 base, with 8 bases lying between them. This CDR3 region has 15 residues. Germline loops: CDR1 SNHLY, CDR2 FYNNEI. The CDR3 loop reads CASSEVGASNQPQHF. CDR3 in DNA: TGTGCCAGCAGTGAAGTGGGTGCGAGCAATCAGCCCCAGCATTTT.

This chain uses TRBV5-4 with TRBJ1-6; unclear D gene. V was trimmed by 0 bases and J by 4 bases, leaving 8 bases between them. Germline V gene data show CDR1 as SGHNT and CDR2 as YYREEE (reference sequence). The CDR3 has 15 residues. CDR3 sequence: CASSLEVSYNSPLHF. CDR3 sequence (DNA): TGTGCCAGCAGCTTGGAGGTGTCGTATAATTCACCCCTCCACTTT.

This chain joins TRBV7-9 and TRBJ2-4, with TRBD2 identical over 8 bases. J was trimmed by 8 bases and V by 4 bases; bases with no gene match: 16. Germline lookup yields CDR1 SEHNR and CDR2 FQNEAQ (reference sequence). This CDR3 spans 17 amino acids. The CDR3 is CASSSLRLGLVSYIQYF. For the CDR3, the DNA is TGTGCCAGCAGCTCGCTACGATTGGGACTAGTCTCATACATTCAGTACTTC.

The gene calls are TRBV10-3 and TRBJ1-1; 10 nucleotides match TRBD1. Trimming removed 5 bases from V and 3 bases from J; junction bases left unmatched: 6. The CDR3 length is 15 residues. Per germline, CDR1 ENHRY and CDR2 SYGVKD. The DNA for the CDR3 is TGTGCCATCAGTAACCGGGACAGGGGAGACACTGAAGCTTTCTTT. Protein: CAISNRDRGDTEAFF.

This clone was detected a few times. The genes are TRBV6-5 and TRBJ1-2, with D uncertain. This CDR3 comprises 13 residues. V shed 0 bases and J shed 9 bases, with 11 bases lying between them. Germline V gene data show CDR1 as MNHEY and CDR2 as SVGAGI. CDR3 DNA: TGTGCCAGCAGTTACTCGATCGGGATGAGCTACACCTTC. Its translation: CASSYSIGMSYTF.

The chain joins TRBV19 to TRBJ1-5; 12 nucleotides line up with TRBD1. With V trimmed by 8 bases and J by 7 bases, 6 bases remained unmatched. This CDR3 spans 14 amino acids. The germline CDR1 and CDR2 sequences are LNHDA and SQIVND (reference sequence). CDR3 sequence: CASSGTGGVQPQHF. The CDR3, as DNA: TGTGCCAGTTCCGGGACAGGGGGCGTCCAGCCCCAGCATTTT. Full variable domain (missing parts from reference TRBV19 and TRBJ1-5): DGGITQSPKYLFRKEGQNVTLSCEQNLNHDAMYWYRQDPGQGLRLIYYSQIVNDFQKGDIAEGYSVSREKKESFPLTVTSAQKNPTAFYLCASSGTGGVQPQHFGDGTRLSIL.